The 6 T cell receptor beta chains below all came from one sample that was sequenced in a study of blood T cell repertoires in COVID-19. TCRdb keeps only in-frame clones here, not all; method: immunoSEQ multiplex PCR. Of about 84,000 clones listed, roughly 95% are singletons. The sequencing sample was made of peripheral blood. These TCRs come from a human donor with active COVID-19. The donor label of this sample is uncertain.

The rearrangement uses TRBV7-8 and TRBJ2-1; D perhaps matches TRBD2 (5 bases). CDR1 is SGHVS and CDR2 is FQNEAQ in the germline V gene. This CDR3 has 16 amino acids. V lost 2 bases and J 6 bases, leaving 17 bases between the germline ends. The chain's CDR3 is CASSLRGAMTTNEQFF. The DNA of the CDR3 is TGTGCCAGCAGCTTAAGAGGCGCCATGACTACCAATGAGCAGTTCTTC.

This clone was detected once. The chain recombines TRBV7-2 with TRBJ1-4; the D gene is possibly TRBD1 (5 bases). Germline V CDR1 and CDR2: SGHTA, FQGNSA. The length of the CDR3 is 15 residues. Trimming left V 1 base short and J 5 bases short, with 11 bases between. The CDR3 loop reads CASSLGQSGNEKLFF. CDR3 coding DNA: TGTGCCAGCAGCTTAGGACAGTCTGGAAATGAAAAACTGTTTTTT. Complete variable domain (other parts from reference TRBV7-2 and TRBJ1-4): GAGVSQSPSNKVTEKGKDVELRCDPISGHTALYWYRQSLGQGLEFLIYFQGNSAPDKSGLPSDRFSAERTGGSVSTLTIQRTQQEDSAVYLCASSLGQSGNEKLFFGSGTQLSVL.

This chain connects TRBV4-1 to TRBJ2-5; TRBD2 aligns across 7 bases. CDR3 length: 18 amino acids. V lost 0 bases to trimming and J lost 0 bases; unmatched junction nucleotides: 10. CDR1 and CDR2 from the germline V gene are MGHRA and YSYEKL. The CDR3 bases are TGCGCCAGCAGCCAAGATCCCGGGCTAGCGGATTACCAAGAGACCCAGTACTTC. This sequence encodes CASSQDPGLADYQETQYF.

The chain combines TRBV7-2 with TRBJ1-2, with a tentative D call TRBD1 (6 bases). Germline V gene data show CDR1 as SGHTA and CDR2 as FQGNSA. Trimming shortened V by 1 base and J by 4 bases, and 7 bases separated the two germline ends. This CDR3 comprises 13 residues. CDR3 in amino acids: CASSLDRAYGYTF. The CDR3 DNA follows: TGTGCCAGCAGCTTAGACAGGGCCTATGGCTACACCTTC.

This clone was recorded only once. The chain is built from TRBV5-5 and TRBJ1-2; D gene uncertain. CDR1 is SGHKS, CDR2 YYEKEE, per germline (reference sequence). The CDR3 has 15 amino acids. Trimming took 4 bases from V and 8 from J, leaving 21 bases between them. CDR3: CASSLPGGGVGGYTF. For the CDR3, the DNA is TGTGCCAGCAGCCTTCCCGGCGGCGGGGTAGGAGGCTACACCTTC.

This chain connects TRBV5-1 to TRBJ1-6; TRBD1 might be the D (5 bases). Trimming took 2 bases from V and 5 from J, leaving 5 bases between them. This CDR3 spans 13 amino acids. The V gene's germline CDR1 is SGHRS and CDR2 YFSETQ. The CDR3 DNA reads as TGCGCCAGCAGCTTACAGGATAATTCACCCCTCCACTTT. It is translated as CASSLQDNSPLHF.